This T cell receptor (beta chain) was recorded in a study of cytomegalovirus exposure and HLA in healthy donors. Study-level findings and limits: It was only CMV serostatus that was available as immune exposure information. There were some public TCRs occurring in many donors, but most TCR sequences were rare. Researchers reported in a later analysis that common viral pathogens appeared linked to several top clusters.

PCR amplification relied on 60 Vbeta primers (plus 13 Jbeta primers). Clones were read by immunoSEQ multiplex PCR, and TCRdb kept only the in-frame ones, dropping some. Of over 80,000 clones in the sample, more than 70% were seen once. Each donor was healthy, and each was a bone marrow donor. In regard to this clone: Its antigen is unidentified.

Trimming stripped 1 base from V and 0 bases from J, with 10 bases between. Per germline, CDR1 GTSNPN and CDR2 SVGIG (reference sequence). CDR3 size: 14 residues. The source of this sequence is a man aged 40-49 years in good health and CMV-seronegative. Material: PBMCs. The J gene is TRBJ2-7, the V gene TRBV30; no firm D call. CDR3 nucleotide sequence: TGTGCCTGGAGTGGTCAGCGCTTCTCCTACGAGCAGTACTTC. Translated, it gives CAWSGQRFSYEQYF.